The 14 T cell receptor beta chains given below trace back to one sample, sequenced in a study of Ad26.COV2.S vaccination and SARS-CoV-2 variants. Some clones are missing from TCRdb's copy, which holds only in-frame ones; the method was immunoSEQ multiplex PCR. The sample consists of hundreds of thousands of clones, about 92% of them appearing once. The sample in question was peripheral blood, obtained after recovery from COVID-19. Every receptor here comes from a human donor who had recovered from COVID-19.

The V gene is TRBV19, the J gene TRBJ1-5, with D tentatively TRBD1 (6 bases). From germline, CDR1 is LNHDA and CDR2 SQIVND (reference sequence). V lost 10 bases to trimming and J lost 4 bases, with 20 bases between them. This CDR3 has 15 residues. CDR3 amino acids: CATFDRGAWNQPQHF. The CDR3, as DNA: TGTGCCACCTTCGATCGGGGGGCATGGAATCAGCCCCAGCATTTT.

V usage is TRBV11-2 and J usage is TRBJ2-3, with 13 bases that match TRBD2. From germline, CDR1 is SGHAT and CDR2 FQNNGV. The CDR3 covers 15 residues. Trimming took 5 bases from V and 4 from J; bases not matched to a gene: 3. The CDR3 sequence: CASSPTSGGADTQYF. DNA of the CDR3: TGTGCCAGCAGCCCTACTAGCGGGGGGGCAGATACGCAGTATTTT.

The chain is built from TRBV5-1 and TRBJ2-7; weak D call: TRBD1 (6 bases). Trimming removed 1 base at V and 5 bases at J, with 13 bases between. This CDR3 region has 14 residues. Germline-derived CDR1 and CDR2 are SGHRS and YFSETQ. The CDR3 DNA reads TGCGCCAGCAGCTTGTTAACAGGGTCCCACGAGCAGTACTTC. Protein sequence: CASSLLTGSHEQYF.

The CDR3 loop is CASSSTEANYGYTF. In DNA, the CDR3 is TGTGCCAGCTCATCGACAGAGGCTAACTATGGCTACACCTTC. The chain recombines TRBV18 with TRBJ1-2, with D possibly being TRBD1 (5 bases). Germline V gene lookup returns CDR1 KGHSH and CDR2 LQKENI. The CDR3 has 14 residues. Trimming took 5 bases from V and 0 from J, leaving 10 bases between them.

This chain uses TRBV9 with TRBJ2-1; the D gene is possibly TRBD2 (5 bases). CDR1 is SGDLS and CDR2 is YYNGEE in the germline V gene. Trimming left V 0 bases short and J 0 bases short, with 7 bases between. The CDR3 has 15 amino acids. In nucleotides, the CDR3 is TGTGCCAGCAGCGTAGTAGGGAGCTCCTACAATGAGCAGTTCTTC. Amino acid sequence: CASSVVGSSYNEQFF.

The chain recombines TRBV7-2 with TRBJ2-1; 8 bases are shared with TRBD2. The CDR3 has 15 amino acids. The J segment lost 4 bases and the V segment lost 3 bases, leaving 5 bases of the junction unmatched. Per the germline V gene, CDR1 is SGHTA and CDR2 is FQGNSA. The CDR3 bases are TGTGCCAGCAGCTTTGGCGGGGGGCTATACAATGAGCAGTTCTTC. This translates into CASSFGGGLYNEQFF.

V and J are TRBV6-5 and TRBJ1-5; 8 bases match TRBD1. The length of the CDR3 is 14 residues. Trimming removed 6 bases from V and 2 bases from J; junction bases left unmatched: 3. From germline, CDR1 is MNHEY and CDR2 SVGAGI. The CDR3 bases are TGTGCCAGCAGGAAGACAGGGGGCAATCAGCCCCAGCATTTT. Amino acids: CASRKTGGNQPQHF.

This clone was counted once. This rearrangement joins TRBV19 to TRBJ2-1, with 8 bases aligning to TRBD1. V gave up 7 bases and J gave up 4 bases; unmatched junction bases: 6. CDR1 and CDR2 from the germline V gene are LNHDA and SQIVND (reference sequence). The CDR3 is made up of 14 amino acids. The DNA for the CDR3 is TGTGCCAGTACCGTTACAGGGGGGTACAATGAGCAGTTCTTC. Residues: CASTVTGGYNEQFF.

V is TRBV7-9 and J is TRBJ1-2; perhaps TRBD1 as D (5 bases). The CDR3 is 14 residues long. The V and J ends lost 3 bases and 4 bases respectively, with 12 bases between them. Per germline, CDR1 SEHNR and CDR2 FQNEAQ (reference sequence). The CDR3 DNA reads TGTGCCAGCAGCTTTGACAGTGGGTTCTATGGCTACACCTTC. Protein sequence: CASSFDSGFYGYTF. Together with reference TRBV7-9 and TRBJ1-2, the CDR3 gives the full variable domain: DTGVSQNPRHKITKRGQNVTFRCDPISEHNRLYWYRQTLGQGPEFLTYFQNEAQLEKSRLLSDRFSAERPKGSFSTLEIQRTEQGDSAMYLCASSFDSGFYGYTFGSGTRLTVV.

V is TRBV7-9 and J is TRBJ2-7; 8 bases are a match to TRBD1. With V trimmed by 4 bases and J by 7 bases, 9 bases remained unmatched. The CDR3 is 14 residues long. Germline assignment: CDR1 SEHNR and CDR2 FQNEAQ (reference sequence). CDR3 coding DNA: TGTGCCAGCAGCTCCGTGGACAGGGTCTGGGAGCAGTACTTC. Its protein is CASSSVDRVWEQYF. The full variable domain, in which reference TRBV7-9 and TRBJ2-7 provide the parts outside the CDR3, is DTGVSQNPRHKITKRGQNVTFRCDPISEHNRLYWYRQTLGQGPEFLTYFQNEAQLEKSRLLSDRFSAERPKGSFSTLEIQRTEQGDSAMYLCASSSVDRVWEQYFGPGTRLTVT.

The rearrangement links TRBV6-2 or TRBV6-3 to TRBJ2-5; TRBD2 might be the D (7 bases). Germline V gives CDR1 MNHEY, CDR2 SVGEGT. The CDR3 runs to 13 residues. V lost 6 bases to trimming and J lost 5 bases, with 13 bases between them. The chain's CDR3 is CASSSGGWETQYF. The CDR3, as DNA: TGTGCCAGCAGCTCGGGGGGCTGGGAGACCCAGTACTTC.

With respect to this clone: At one boundary the junction diverges from the germline segment, which might be a read error. Other DNA sequences in this specimen translate into the identical CDR3. V gene TRBV4-1 combines with J gene TRBJ2-3, with TRBD2 matching over 9 bases. Per the germline V gene, CDR1 is MGHRA and CDR2 is YSYEKL. The length of the CDR3 is 16 residues. Written as DNA, the CDR3 is TGCGCCAGCAGTCAAGAAGGCGGGGGGGGCACAGATACGCAGTATTTT. It translates to CASSQEGGGGTDTQYF.

The genes are TRBV7-2 and TRBJ2-3, with a possible D match to TRBD2 (5 bases). This CDR3 region has 15 residues. From germline, CDR1 is SGHTA and CDR2 FQGNSA. Trimming pared 2 bases from V and 0 bases from J, leaving 9 bases between. CDR3 in amino acids: CASSLWRASTDTQYF. The CDR3 bases are TGTGCCAGCAGCTTATGGCGGGCCAGCACAGATACGCAGTATTTT.

In nucleotides, the CDR3 is TGCGCCAGCAGCTTGGGCGGGGGGAGCGCAGATACGCAGTATTTT. Its protein is CASSLGGGSADTQYF. The V call is TRBV5-1, the J call TRBJ2-3; 8 bases map to TRBD2. Germline trimming cut 0 bases from V and 4 bases from J; bases unmatched to any gene: 4. CDR3 length: 15 amino acids. CDR1 and CDR2 (germline): SGHRS, YFSETQ.